One and the same sample provided the 11 T cell receptor beta chains below, sequenced in a study of blood T cells in healthy people across ages. A sample-barcoded 5' primer and a J-beta primer mix were used in a second PCR of roughly 7 to 12 cycles. TCRdb recomputed calls from the 5' RACE reads with MiXCR, one row per CDR3 protein. The sample lists some 1.5 million distinct CDR3 sequences, 28% occurring once. The sample was blood. These receptors were obtained from a woman aged 25 to 39 in good health.

This clonotype was seen a handful of times. The gene calls are TRBV20-1 and TRBJ1-2; 11 bases are a match to TRBD1. The CDR3 is made up of 16 amino acids. After removal of 5 bases from V and 6 bases from J, the junction contained 14 bases not matched to a gene. CDR1 is DFQATT, CDR2 SNEGSKA, per germline (reference sequence). The CDR3 spells CSAPLTRDRGNHGYTF. The CDR3 DNA sequence: TGCAGTGCTCCCTTAACCCGGGACAGGGGGAACCATGGCTACACCTTC.

This rearrangement joins TRBV20-1 to TRBJ2-1; D possibly uses TRBD1 or TRBD2 (5 bases each). Gene TRBJ2-7 matches the end of the DNA better, so the J call may be wrong. This CDR3 has 16 residues. CDR1 and CDR2 from the germline V gene are DFQATT and SNEGSKA (reference sequence). CDR3 amino acids: CSARGLGASSYNEQYF. The CDR3 DNA reads as TGCAGTGCTAGAGGTCTTGGGGCTAGCTCCTACAATGAGCAGTACTTC.

This clonotype was seen a single time. One base away lies a much larger clone, so this may be a sequencing read error. V usage is TRBV5-1 and J usage is TRBJ2-4, with D maybe TRBD2 (6 bases). The V gene's germline CDR1 is SGHRS and CDR2 YFSETQ. The CDR3 has 16 residues. CDR3 residues: CASSLAPTLAKSIQYF. In DNA, the CDR3 is TGCGCCAGCAGCCTAGCGCCCACTCTAGCCAAAAGCATTCAGTACTTC.

The rearrangement joins TRBV28 to TRBJ2-7, with D perhaps matching TRBD2 (7 bases). Germline CDR1 MDHEN, CDR2 SYDVKM. The V gene lost 4 bases and the J gene lost 5 bases, with 18 bases spanning the gap. The CDR3 consists of 15 residues. The DNA for the CDR3 is TGTGCCAGCAGTTCCTCGGGGGCTCGGGAGGACGAGCAGTACTTC. Its protein is CASSSSGAREDEQYF.

This chain uses TRBV28 with TRBJ2-5; D may be TRBD1 (6 bases). The end of the DNA aligns better with TRBJ2-7, so the J call may be wrong. The CDR3 length is 14 residues. Germline V gene data show CDR1 as MDHEN and CDR2 as SYDVKM. CDR3 DNA: TGTGCCAGCAGTTTAACAGGGTCAGGCTACGAGCAGTACTTC. Its translation: CASSLTGSGYEQYF.

In the case of this clonotype: One base away lies a much larger clone, so this may be a sequencing read error. The chain employs TRBV10-3 and TRBJ2-7; D is tentatively TRBD1 or TRBD2 (5 bases each). In germline, CDR1 is ENHRY, CDR2 SYGVKD. The V end was cut by 11 bases, the J end by 4 bases, with 21 bases between. The CDR3 totals 14 residues. The CDR3 bases are TGTGCCCCCAGGGCGGGCTCAGGGAATTACGAGCAGTACTTC. Its protein product is CAPRAGSGNYEQYF.

The chain couples TRBV29-1 to TRBJ2-5, with 8 bases that match TRBD1. The J call is in doubt because the DNA end fits TRBJ2-7 better. The CDR3 spans 15 residues. Germline V lookup: CDR1 SQVTM, CDR2 ANQGSEA. The CDR3 sequence is CSVRGPQTGDNEQYF. The DNA of the CDR3 is TGCAGCGTTAGAGGACCCCAGACAGGGGACAACGAGCAGTACTTC.

This clonotype showed up just once. The J gene is TRBJ1-2, the V gene TRBV28, with D possibly TRBD1 on 5 matching bases. The CDR3 totals 13 residues. V lost 8 bases and J lost 7, with 17 bases in between. CDR1 and CDR2 from the germline V gene are MDHEN and SYDVKM. The CDR3 protein is CASLGGRVLGYTF. The CDR3 region has the DNA TGTGCCAGCCTGGGAGGCAGGGTACTTGGCTACACCTTC.

CDR3 sequence: CASSANSYGYTF. The CDR3 nucleotides are TGTGCCAGCAGTGCTAATTCCTATGGCTACACCTTC. V is TRBV2 and J is TRBJ1-2; D is uncertain. V was shortened by 4 bases and J by 4 bases, with 7 bases between the two germline ends. In germline, CDR1 is SNHLY, CDR2 FYNNEI. The CDR3 covers 12 residues.

The gene calls are TRBV5-1 and TRBJ2-1, with 9 bases identical to TRBD2. This CDR3 is built from 19 residues. The trim removed 1 base at V and 4 bases at J, leaving 15 bases unmatched. CDR1 and CDR2 (germline): SGHRS, YFSETQ. The CDR3 here is CASSLPFSGSQRGYNEQFF. DNA of the CDR3: TGCGCCAGCAGCTTGCCGTTTAGCGGGAGCCAGAGGGGATACAATGAGCAGTTCTTC.

Notes on this clonotype: Its ends do not fully match the called genes, so a read error is possible. The chain's CDR3 is CASSLKGTSTETRYF. The CDR3 DNA is TGCGCCAGCAGCTTGAAGGGGACCAGCACGGAGACCCGGTACTTC. The V call is TRBV5-1, the J call TRBJ2-5; D could derive from TRBD1 or TRBD2 (5 bases each). From germline, CDR1 is SGHRS and CDR2 YFSETQ. The CDR3 length is 15 residues.